This TCR beta chain was sequenced in a study of PD-L1 blockade in urothelial cancer. Background on the study: Bladder-origin urothelial cancer in males described about 85% of the roughly 29 patients. Median T cell yield from blood was 110,000 to 150,000. Prior exposure to chemotherapy in patients amounted to 0 to 3 regimens received.

Measured with immunoSEQ multiplex PCR; TCRdb has only the in-frame clones, and not every one. This table holds about 48,000 clones, approximately 80% found once. Time point meaning: peripheral blood 6 weeks after treatment start. This CDR3 spans 15 amino acids. V was cut by 3 bases and J by 4 bases, with 14 bases left in between. From germline, CDR1 is MNHEY and CDR2 SMNVEV (reference sequence). This TCR derives from a man aged 65 to 79 with urothelial cancer. This material consisted of PBMCs, taken around atezolizumab (anti-PD-L1) treatment. The chain recombines TRBV27 with TRBJ2-3, with a possible D match to TRBD1 (7 bases). CDR3 coding DNA: TGTGCCAGCAGTTTGCGAGGAGGGGGCGCAGATACGCAGTATTTT. This encodes CASSLRGGGADTQYF.